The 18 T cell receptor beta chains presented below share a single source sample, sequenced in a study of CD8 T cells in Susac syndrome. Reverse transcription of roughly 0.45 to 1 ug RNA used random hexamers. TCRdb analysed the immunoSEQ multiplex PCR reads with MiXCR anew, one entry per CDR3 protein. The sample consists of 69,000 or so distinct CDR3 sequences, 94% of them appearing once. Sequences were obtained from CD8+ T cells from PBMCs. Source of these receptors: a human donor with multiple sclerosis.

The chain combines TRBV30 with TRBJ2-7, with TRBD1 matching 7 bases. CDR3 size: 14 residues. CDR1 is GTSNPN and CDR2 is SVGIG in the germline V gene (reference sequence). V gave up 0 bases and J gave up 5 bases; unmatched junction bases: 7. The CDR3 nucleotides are TGTGCCTGGAGTGTCGTGACAGGGTCTGACGAGCAGTACTTC. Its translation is CAWSVVTGSDEQYF.

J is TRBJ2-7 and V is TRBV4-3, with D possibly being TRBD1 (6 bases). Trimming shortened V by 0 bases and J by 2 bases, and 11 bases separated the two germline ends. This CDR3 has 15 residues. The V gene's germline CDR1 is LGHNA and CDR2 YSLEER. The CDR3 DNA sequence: TGCGCCAGCAGCCAAGATGCCACAGGGACCTACGAGCAGTACTTC. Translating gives CASSQDATGTYEQYF.

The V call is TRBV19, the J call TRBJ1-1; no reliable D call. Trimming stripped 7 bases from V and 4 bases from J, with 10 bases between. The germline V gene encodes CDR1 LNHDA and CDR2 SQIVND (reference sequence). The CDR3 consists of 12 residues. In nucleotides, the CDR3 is TGTGCCAGTACCCATGGTAGCACTGAAGCTTTCTTT. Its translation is CASTHGSTEAFF.

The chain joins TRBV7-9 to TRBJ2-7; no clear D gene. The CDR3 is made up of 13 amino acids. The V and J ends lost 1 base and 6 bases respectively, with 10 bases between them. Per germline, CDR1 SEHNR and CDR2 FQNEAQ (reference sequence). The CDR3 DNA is TGTGCCAGCAGCTTAGGATCAGCTGGCGAGCAGTACTTC. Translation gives CASSLGSAGEQYF. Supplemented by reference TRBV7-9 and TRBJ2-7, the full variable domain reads DTGVSQNPRHKITKRGQNVTFRCDPISEHNRLYWYRQTLGQGPEFLTYFQNEAQLEKSRLLSDRFSAERPKGSFSTLEIQRTEQGDSAMYLCASSLGSAGEQYFGPGTRLTVT.

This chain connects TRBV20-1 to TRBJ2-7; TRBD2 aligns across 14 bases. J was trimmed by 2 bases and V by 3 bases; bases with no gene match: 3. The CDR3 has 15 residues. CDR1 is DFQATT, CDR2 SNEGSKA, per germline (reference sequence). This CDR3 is CSARGTSGGTYEQYF. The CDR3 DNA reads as TGCAGTGCTAGGGGGACTAGCGGGGGAACCTACGAGCAGTACTTC.

In DNA, the CDR3 is TGCGCCAGCAGCTTGGATGTCCCAGGGTTGGGTTCACCCCTCCACTTT. Translated, it gives CASSLDVPGLGSPLHF. This rearrangement joins TRBV5-1 to TRBJ1-6; D may be TRBD1 (5 bases). Trimming took 0 bases from V and 9 from J, leaving 16 bases between them. Germline values: CDR1 SGHRS, CDR2 YFSETQ. This CDR3 has 16 residues.

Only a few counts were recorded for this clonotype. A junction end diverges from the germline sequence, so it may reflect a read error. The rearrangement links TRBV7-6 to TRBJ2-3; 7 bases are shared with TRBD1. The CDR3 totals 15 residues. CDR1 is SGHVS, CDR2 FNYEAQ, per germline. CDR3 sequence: CASSSGTVSTDTQYF. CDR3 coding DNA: TGTGCTAGCAGCTCCGGGACAGTAAGCACAGATACGCAGTATTTT.

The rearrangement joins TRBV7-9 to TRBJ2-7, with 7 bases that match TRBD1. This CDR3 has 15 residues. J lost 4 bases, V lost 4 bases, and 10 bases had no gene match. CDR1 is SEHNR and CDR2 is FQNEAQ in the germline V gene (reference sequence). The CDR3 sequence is CASSSAGTAFYEQYF. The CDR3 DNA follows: TGTGCCAGCAGCTCGGCCGGGACAGCCTTTTACGAGCAGTACTTC.

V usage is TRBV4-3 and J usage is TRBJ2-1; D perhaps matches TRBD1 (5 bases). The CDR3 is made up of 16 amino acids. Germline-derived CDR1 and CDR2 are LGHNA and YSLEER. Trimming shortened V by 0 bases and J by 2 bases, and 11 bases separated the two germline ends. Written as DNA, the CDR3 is TGCGCCAGCAGCCAAGATCTTGCAGGGACCTACAATGAGCAGTTCTTC. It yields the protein CASSQDLAGTYNEQFF.

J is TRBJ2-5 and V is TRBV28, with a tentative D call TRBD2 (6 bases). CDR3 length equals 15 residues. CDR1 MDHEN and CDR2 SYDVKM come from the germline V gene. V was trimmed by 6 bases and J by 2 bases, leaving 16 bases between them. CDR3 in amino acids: CASSPRVEGQETQYF. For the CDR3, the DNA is TGTGCCAGCAGCCCGAGGGTGGAGGGGCAAGAGACCCAGTACTTC.

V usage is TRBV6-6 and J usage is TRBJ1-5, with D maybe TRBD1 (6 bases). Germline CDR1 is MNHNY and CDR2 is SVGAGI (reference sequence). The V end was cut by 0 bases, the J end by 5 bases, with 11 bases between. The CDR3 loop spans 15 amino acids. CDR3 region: CASSYSKSGDQPQHF. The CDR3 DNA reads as TGTGCCAGCAGTTACTCGAAGTCAGGGGATCAGCCCCAGCATTTT.

CDR3 nucleotides: TGTGCCAGCCAAATCCAAGACAATAGCAATCAGCCCCAGCATTTT. This sequence encodes CASQIQDNSNQPQHF. The chain recombines TRBV7-2 with TRBJ1-5; no clear D. V was shortened by 8 bases and J by 0 bases, with 14 bases between the two germline ends. Per the germline V gene, CDR1 is SGHTA and CDR2 is FQGNSA. The CDR3 has 15 residues.

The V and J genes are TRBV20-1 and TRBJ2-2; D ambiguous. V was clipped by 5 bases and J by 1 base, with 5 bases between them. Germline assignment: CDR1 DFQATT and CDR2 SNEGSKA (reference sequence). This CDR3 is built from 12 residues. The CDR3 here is CSAPVNTGELFF. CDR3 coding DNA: TGCAGTGCTCCGGTGAACACCGGGGAGCTGTTTTTT.

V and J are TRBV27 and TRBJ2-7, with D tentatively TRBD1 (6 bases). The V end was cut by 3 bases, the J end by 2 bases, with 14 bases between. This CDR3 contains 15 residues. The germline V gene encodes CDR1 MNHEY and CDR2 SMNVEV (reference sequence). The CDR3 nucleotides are TGTGCCAGCAGTTTCATATTTGGACAGCCCTACGAGCAGTACTTC. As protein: CASSFIFGQPYEQYF.

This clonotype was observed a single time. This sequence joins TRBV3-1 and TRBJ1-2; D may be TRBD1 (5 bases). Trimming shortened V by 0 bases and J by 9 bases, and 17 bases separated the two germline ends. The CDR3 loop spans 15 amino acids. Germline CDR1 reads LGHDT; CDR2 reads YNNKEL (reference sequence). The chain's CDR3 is CASSQDRELLGSYTF. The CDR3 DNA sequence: TGTGCCAGCAGCCAAGACAGGGAATTACTCGGGAGCTACACCTTC.

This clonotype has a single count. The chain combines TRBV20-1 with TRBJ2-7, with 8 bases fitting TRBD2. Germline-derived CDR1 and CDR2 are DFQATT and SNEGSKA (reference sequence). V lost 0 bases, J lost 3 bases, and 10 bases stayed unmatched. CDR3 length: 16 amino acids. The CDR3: CSARDPGGGTIYEQYF. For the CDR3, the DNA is TGCAGTGCTAGAGACCCGGGAGGGGGAACTATCTACGAGCAGTACTTC.

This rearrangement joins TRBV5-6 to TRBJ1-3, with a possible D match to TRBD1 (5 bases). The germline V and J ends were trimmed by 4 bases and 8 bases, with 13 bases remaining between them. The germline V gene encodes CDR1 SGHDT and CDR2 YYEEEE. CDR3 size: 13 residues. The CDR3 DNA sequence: TGTGCCAGCAGCGGGACTTGGCGGGACACCATATATTTT. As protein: CASSGTWRDTIYF. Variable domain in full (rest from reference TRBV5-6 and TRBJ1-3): DAGVTQSPTHLIKTRGQQVTLRCSPKSGHDTVSWYQQALGQGPQFIFQYYEEEERQRGNFPDRFSGHQFPNYSSELNVNALLLGDSALYLCASSGTWRDTIYFGEGSWLTVV.

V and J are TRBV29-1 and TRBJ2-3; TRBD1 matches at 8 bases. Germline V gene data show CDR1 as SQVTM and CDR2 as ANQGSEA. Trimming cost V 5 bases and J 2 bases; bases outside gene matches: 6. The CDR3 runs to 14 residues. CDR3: CSVPRQGPTDTQYF. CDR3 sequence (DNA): TGCAGCGTTCCTCGACAGGGGCCCACAGATACGCAGTATTTT.